This T cell receptor (beta chain) was captured in a study of cytotoxic CD8 clonotypes in ibrutinib-treated CLL. About the study: For this cohort, patients were some eleven relapsed/refractory and about 16 treatment-naive, while 17 were IGHV unmutated. Study-wide results and limits: At the start, clonality exceeded age-matched healthy donors and followed circulating CD8+ T-cell counts.

The CDR3 totals 15 residues. CDR1 is SGHTA and CDR2 is FQGTGA in the germline V gene. V lost 5 bases to trimming and J lost 0 bases, with 13 bases between them. About this clone: Its cognate antigen is unknown.

Libraries were prepared by immunoSEQ multiplex PCR; TCRdb keeps only in-frame clonotypes and omits some of them. The repertoire includes roughly 160,000 clones, about four fifths of them detected once, and roughly 4.5% sits in the top ten. The rearrangement joins TRBV7-3 to TRBJ1-1; D gene ambiguous. The receptor was isolated from a human donor with chronic lymphocytic leukemia. The sample here was PBMCs, taken after 24 months of ibrutinib treatment. The CDR3 reads CASSPRGGLNTEAFF. The CDR3 nucleotides read TGTGCCAGCAGCCCCCGTGGTGGCCTGAACACTGAAGCTTTCTTT.